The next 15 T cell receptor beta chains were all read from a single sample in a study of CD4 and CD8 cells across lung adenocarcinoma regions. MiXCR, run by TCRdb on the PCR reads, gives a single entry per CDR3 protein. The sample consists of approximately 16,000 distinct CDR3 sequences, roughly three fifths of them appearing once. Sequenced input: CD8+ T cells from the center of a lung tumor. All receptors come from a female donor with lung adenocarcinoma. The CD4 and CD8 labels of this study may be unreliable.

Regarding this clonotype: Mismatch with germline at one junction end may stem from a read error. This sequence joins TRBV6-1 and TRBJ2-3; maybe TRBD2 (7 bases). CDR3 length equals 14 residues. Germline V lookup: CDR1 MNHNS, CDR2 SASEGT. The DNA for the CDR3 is TGTGCGGGCATCGGGGGCGGGGGCACAGAGACCCAGTACTTT. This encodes CAGIGGGGTETQYF.

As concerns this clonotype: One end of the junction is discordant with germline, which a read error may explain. This CDR3 is CASSPRGQSATNTQYF. The CDR3 coding sequence is TGTGCGAGCAGTCCCAGGGGGCAGTCAGCCACAAATACGCAGTACTTC. The genes are TRBV6-1 and TRBJ2-5; 8 nucleotides align to TRBD1. The CDR3 has 16 residues. Per the germline V gene, CDR1 is MNHNS and CDR2 is SASEGT.

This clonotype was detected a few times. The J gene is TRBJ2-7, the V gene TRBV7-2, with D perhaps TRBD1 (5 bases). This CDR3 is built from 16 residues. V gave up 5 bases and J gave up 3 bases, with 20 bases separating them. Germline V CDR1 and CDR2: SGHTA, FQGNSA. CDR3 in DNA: TGTGCCAGCAGCCCCCGGCAGGGTGGGGAAAGCTACGAGCAGTACTTC. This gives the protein CASSPRQGGESYEQYF.

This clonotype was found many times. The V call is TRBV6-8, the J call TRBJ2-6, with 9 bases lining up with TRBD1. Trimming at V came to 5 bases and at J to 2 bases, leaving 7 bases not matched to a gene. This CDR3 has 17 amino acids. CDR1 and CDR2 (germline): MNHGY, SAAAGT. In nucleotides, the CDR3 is TGTGCCAGCAGTACTTACAGGGGGCAGCCTGGGGCCAACGTCCTGACTTTC. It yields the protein CASSTYRGQPGANVLTF.

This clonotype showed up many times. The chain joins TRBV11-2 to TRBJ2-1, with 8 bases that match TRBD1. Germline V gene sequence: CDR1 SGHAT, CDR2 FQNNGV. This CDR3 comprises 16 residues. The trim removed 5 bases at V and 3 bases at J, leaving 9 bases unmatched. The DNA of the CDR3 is TGTGCCAGCAGCCCCGTCTCCGGGACAGGCTACAATGAGCAGTTCTTC. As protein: CASSPVSGTGYNEQFF.

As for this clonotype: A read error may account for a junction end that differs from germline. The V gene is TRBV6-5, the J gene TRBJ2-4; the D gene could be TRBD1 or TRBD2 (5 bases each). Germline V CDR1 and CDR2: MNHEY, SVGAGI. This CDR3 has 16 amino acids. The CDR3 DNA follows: TGTGCCAGCAGTCCCTCGGGGCAGCGAGCCAAAAACACTCAGTACTTC. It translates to CASSPSGQRAKNTQYF.

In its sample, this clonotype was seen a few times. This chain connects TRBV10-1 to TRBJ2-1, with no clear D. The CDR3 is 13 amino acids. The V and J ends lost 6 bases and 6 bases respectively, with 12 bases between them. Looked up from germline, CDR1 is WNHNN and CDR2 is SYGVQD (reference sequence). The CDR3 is CASSPGRSNEQFF. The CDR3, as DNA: TGCGCCAGCAGCCCCGGACGAAGCAATGAGCAGTTCTTC.

CDR3 in amino acids: CSVDGWSGQGAPDTQYF. As DNA, the CDR3 is TGCAGCGTTGACGGATGGTCGGGACAGGGGGCCCCAGATACGCAGTATTTT. This chain uses TRBV29-1 with TRBJ2-3; 12 bases match TRBD1. Unmatched junction bases numbered 11, after V lost 3 bases and J lost 4 bases. Germline CDR1 reads SQVTM; CDR2 reads ANQGSEA. The CDR3 has 17 amino acids.

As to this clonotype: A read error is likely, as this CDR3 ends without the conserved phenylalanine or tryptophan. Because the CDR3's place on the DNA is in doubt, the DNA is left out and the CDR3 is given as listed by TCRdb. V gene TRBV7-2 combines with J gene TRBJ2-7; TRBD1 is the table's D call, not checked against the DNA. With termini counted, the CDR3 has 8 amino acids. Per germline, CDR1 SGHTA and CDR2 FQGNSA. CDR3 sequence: CASSSGPG.

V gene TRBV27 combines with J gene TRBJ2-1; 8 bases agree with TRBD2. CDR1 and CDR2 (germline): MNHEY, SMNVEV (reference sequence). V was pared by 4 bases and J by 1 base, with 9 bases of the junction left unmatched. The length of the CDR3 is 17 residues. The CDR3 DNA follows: TGTGCCAGCAGTTGGTTGACCGGCGGGAGGTCCTACAATGAGCAGTTCTTC. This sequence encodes CASSWLTGGRSYNEQFF.

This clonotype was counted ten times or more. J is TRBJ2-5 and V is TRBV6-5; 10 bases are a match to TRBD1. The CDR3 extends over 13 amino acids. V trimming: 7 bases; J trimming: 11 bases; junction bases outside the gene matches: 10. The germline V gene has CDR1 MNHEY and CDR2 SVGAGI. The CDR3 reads CASKGTGVGEQYF. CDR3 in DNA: TGTGCCAGCAAAGGGACAGGGGTGGGGGAGCAGTACTTC.

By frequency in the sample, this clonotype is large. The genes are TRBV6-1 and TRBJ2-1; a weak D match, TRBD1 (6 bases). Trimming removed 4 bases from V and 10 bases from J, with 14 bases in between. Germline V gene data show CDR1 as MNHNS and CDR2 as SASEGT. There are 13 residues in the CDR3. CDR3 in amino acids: CASSATGYTEQFF. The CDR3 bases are TGTGCCAGCAGTGCCACAGGGTACACGGAGCAGTTCTTC.

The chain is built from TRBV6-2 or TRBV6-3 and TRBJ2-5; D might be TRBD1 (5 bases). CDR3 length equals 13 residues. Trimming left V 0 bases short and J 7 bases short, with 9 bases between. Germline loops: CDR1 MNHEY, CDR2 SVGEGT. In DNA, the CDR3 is TGTGCCAGCAGTTACTCTTCAGACAGGACCCAGTACTTC. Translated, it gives CASSYSSDRTQYF.

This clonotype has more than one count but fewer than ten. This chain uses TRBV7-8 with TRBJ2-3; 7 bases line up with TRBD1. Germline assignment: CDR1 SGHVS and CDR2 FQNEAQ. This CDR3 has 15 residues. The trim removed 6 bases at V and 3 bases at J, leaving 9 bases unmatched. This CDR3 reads CASRFRGRRTDTQYF. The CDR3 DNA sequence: TGTGCCAGCAGATTTAGGGGGCGAAGGACAGATACGCAGTATTTT.

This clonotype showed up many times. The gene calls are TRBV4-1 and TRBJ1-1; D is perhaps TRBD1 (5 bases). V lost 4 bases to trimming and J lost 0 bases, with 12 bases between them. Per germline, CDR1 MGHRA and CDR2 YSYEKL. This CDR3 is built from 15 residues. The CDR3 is CASSLSTDLNTEAFF. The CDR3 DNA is TGCGCCAGCAGCCTCTCGACAGACTTGAACACTGAAGCTTTCTTT.